The source of this T cell receptor beta chain is a study of T-cell memory formation after mild COVID-19. TCRdb passed the 5' RACE reads through MiXCR, listing each CDR3 protein once. The data hold roughly 450,000 distinct CDR3 sequences, with about 18% observed a single time. The sequence came from an adult woman who had mild COVID-19 (a few samples of this study predate the infection). Cell type and time point are not known. Sequencing was carried out using PBMCs or a T cell subset sorted from them (not recorded which).

The CDR3 DNA reads as TGTGCCAGCAGCGCAAGCGACTCACCCCTCCACTTT. Encoded protein: CASSASDSPLHF. The chain joins TRBV7-9 to TRBJ1-6, with D unresolved. The germline V gene encodes CDR1 SEHNR and CDR2 FQNEAQ (reference sequence). This CDR3 has 12 amino acids. The V end lost 5 bases, the J end lost 10 bases, and 9 bases lay between the germline ends. The full variable domain, its missing parts supplied by reference TRBV7-9 and TRBJ1-6, is DTGVSQNPRHKITKRGQNVTFRCDPISEHNRLYWYRQTLGQGPEFLTYFQNEAQLEKSRLLSDRFSAERPKGSFSTLEIQRTEQGDSAMYLCASSASDSPLHFGNGTRLTVT.